The next 22 T cell receptor beta chains were all read from a single sample in a study of neoadjuvant anti-PD-1 for oral cavity cancer. Profiled with immunoSEQ multiplex PCR; TCRdb holds only in-frame clones, not every one. Among 14,000 or so clones listed, about two thirds were seen once. This specimen was PBMCs, taken before nivolumab (anti-PD-1) treatment. The source is a person aged 40-85 years with oral cavity squamous cell carcinoma.

The chain is built from TRBV15 and TRBJ2-5, with D perhaps given as TRBD1 or TRBD2 (5 bases each). Germline lookup yields CDR1 LNHNV and CDR2 YYDKDF (reference sequence). V gave up 8 bases and J gave up 0 bases, with 10 bases separating them. The CDR3 extends over 13 amino acids. CDR3 in amino acids: CATVEGYQETQYF. CDR3 sequence (DNA): TGTGCCACCGTCGAGGGGTACCAAGAGACCCAGTACTTC.

The rearrangement joins TRBV7-8 to TRBJ1-5; 9 bases are shared with TRBD1. The length of the CDR3 is 16 residues. V was pared by 1 base and J by 6 bases, with 7 bases of the junction left unmatched. Per the germline V gene, CDR1 is SGHVS and CDR2 is FQNEAQ. In nucleotides, the CDR3 is TGTGCCAGCAGCTTAGTGCCGGGACAGGGAACTCAGCCCCAGCATTTT. It encodes CASSLVPGQGTQPQHF.

This chain joins TRBV11-3 and TRBJ2-7; D possibly corresponds to TRBD2 (5 bases). V lost 5 bases to trimming and J lost 0 bases, with 11 bases between them. The CDR3 covers 14 residues. Germline CDR1 is SGHNT and CDR2 is YENEEA. CDR3 DNA: TGTGCCAGCAGCAAGGCGGGCTCCTCCTACGAGCAGTACTTC. Its translation is CASSKAGSSYEQYF. Together with reference TRBV11-3 and TRBJ2-7, the CDR3 gives the full variable domain: EAGVVQSPRYKIIEKKQPVAFWCNPISGHNTLYWYLQNLGQGPELLIRYENEEAVDDSQLPKDRFSAERLKGVDSTLKIQPAELGDSAVYLCASSKAGSSYEQYFGPGTRLTVT.

The chain recombines TRBV6-6 with TRBJ2-1, with 8 bases matching TRBD1. The V segment lost 6 bases and the J segment 9 bases; nucleotides outside the gene matches: 4. Germline V gives CDR1 MNHNY, CDR2 SVGAGI (reference sequence). This CDR3 region has 12 residues. The CDR3 loop is CASRLDRGEQFF. The CDR3, as DNA: TGTGCCAGCAGACTTGACAGGGGTGAGCAGTTCTTC.

The chain links TRBV5-4 to TRBJ2-7; TRBD1 matches at 8 bases. Trimming removed 2 bases from V and 2 bases from J; junction bases left unmatched: 6. The CDR3 is 15 residues long. Germline CDR1 and CDR2: SGHNT and YYREEE (reference sequence). The CDR3 sequence: CASSLGQGFTYEQYF. The CDR3 bases are TGTGCCAGCAGCTTAGGACAGGGTTTTACCTACGAGCAGTACTTC. Full variable domain (rest looked up from reference TRBV5-4 and TRBJ2-7): ETGVTQSPTHLIKTRGQQVTLRCSSQSGHNTVSWYQQALGQGPQFIFQYYREEENGRGNFPPRFSGLQFPNYSSELNVNALELDDSALYLCASSLGQGFTYEQYFGPGTRLTVT.

The sample holds a few counts of this clone. Written as DNA, the CDR3 is TGTGCCAGCAGTGATGCCGGCAGGACGGGCGGCTACACCTTC. The encoded protein is CASSDAGRTGGYTF. The genes are TRBV6-1 and TRBJ1-2; D remains ambiguous. CDR3 length: 14 amino acids. V shed 3 bases and J shed 8 bases, with 16 bases lying between them. Germline V gives CDR1 MNHNS, CDR2 SASEGT.

The rearrangement joins TRBV27 to TRBJ1-5; no reliable D call. With 2 bases removed from V and 10 bases from J, the gap between germline ends came to 12 bases. The CDR3 is made up of 13 amino acids. Germline assignment: CDR1 MNHEY and CDR2 SMNVEV (reference sequence). The CDR3 region has the DNA TGTGCCAGCAGTTTAGGGAGCCGGGGACCCCAGCATTTT. Translated, it gives CASSLGSRGPQHF.

The chain couples TRBV6-5 to TRBJ1-1; D not resolved. V was trimmed by 6 bases and J by 1 base, leaving 12 bases between them. Germline V gene lookup returns CDR1 MNHEY and CDR2 SVGAGI. The CDR3 spans 14 residues. CDR3 coding DNA: TGTGCCAGCAGCCCAGGCCGCGCGAACACTGAAGCTTTCTTT. Translation: CASSPGRANTEAFF.

The rearrangement links TRBV2 to TRBJ2-2, with 8 bases fitting TRBD2. This CDR3 spans 13 amino acids. Trimming cost V 10 bases and J 5 bases; bases outside gene matches: 6. The V gene's germline CDR1 is SNHLY and CDR2 FYNNEI. The CDR3 nucleotides are TGTGCCACTTCTAGCGGGCGGACCGGGGAGCTGTTTTTT. The encoded protein is CATSSGRTGELFF.

The chain employs TRBV18 and TRBJ2-1; 8 nucleotides match TRBD2. V lost 10 bases, J lost 8 bases, and 7 bases stayed unmatched. The CDR3 contains 12 residues. Germline values: CDR1 KGHSH, CDR2 LQKENI. CDR3 in amino acids: CATRSGGDEQFF. In DNA form, the CDR3 reads TGTGCCACCCGAAGCGGGGGCGATGAGCAGTTCTTC.

In nucleotides, the CDR3 is TGTGCCAGCAGTGACGCGGTTCGGTTTACTGAAGCTTTCTTT. It encodes CASSDAVRFTEAFF. V usage is TRBV25-1 and J usage is TRBJ1-1; D ambiguous. Germline V gene lookup returns CDR1 MGHDK and CDR2 SYGVNS. This CDR3 comprises 14 residues. The V end lost 3 bases, the J end lost 5 bases, and 13 bases lay between the germline ends.

The chain couples TRBV4-1 to TRBJ1-6, with TRBD1 matching 10 bases. Germline CDR1 and CDR2: MGHRA and YSYEKL. CDR3 length equals 16 residues. Unmatched junction bases numbered 8, after V lost 3 bases and J lost 9 bases. The CDR3 nucleotides read TGCGCCAGCAGCCATAGTGACCGGGACAGGGGTTCACCCCTCCACTTT. It codes for CASSHSDRDRGSPLHF.

The chain links TRBV4-1 to TRBJ2-2; D is possibly TRBD2 (6 bases). The CDR3 extends over 16 amino acids. The V end was cut by 2 bases, the J end by 7 bases, with 17 bases between. CDR1 and CDR2 (germline): MGHRA, YSYEKL. The CDR3 here is CASSQRRDGGYGELFF. The DNA for the CDR3 is TGCGCCAGCAGCCAACGCCGGGACGGAGGGTACGGGGAGCTGTTTTTT.

The chain employs TRBV27 and TRBJ1-3; the D gene is possibly TRBD1 (6 bases). The V gene's germline CDR1 is MNHEY and CDR2 SMNVEV (reference sequence). The CDR3 length is 14 residues. The V end lost 3 bases, the J end lost 2 bases, and 8 bases lay between the germline ends. The CDR3, as DNA: TGTGCCAGCAGTTTCGGGGGCGCTGGAAACACCATATATTTT. Protein product: CASSFGGAGNTIYF.

The V call is TRBV6-1, the J call TRBJ1-3; no clear D gene. The V gene's germline CDR1 is MNHNS and CDR2 SASEGT. With 7 bases removed from V and 1 base from J, the gap between germline ends came to 14 bases. The CDR3 has 15 residues. This CDR3 is CASTTFRQSGNTIYF. CDR3 sequence (DNA): TGTGCCAGCACCACGTTCCGGCAGTCTGGAAACACCATATATTTT.

This chain links TRBV6-1 with TRBJ2-1; D possibly matches TRBD1 or TRBD2 (5 bases each). The germline CDR1 and CDR2 sequences are MNHNS and SASEGT. V dropped 8 bases and J dropped 9 bases, with 11 bases sitting between them. This CDR3 has 11 residues. Here the CDR3 DNA reads TGTGCCAGCCTCGGGGCTATTGAGCAGTTCTTC. It is translated as CASLGAIEQFF.

This clone was counted once. V gene TRBV11-2 combines with J gene TRBJ1-5; D is undetermined. The germline V gene has CDR1 SGHAT and CDR2 FQNNGV. CDR3 length: 13 amino acids. The V gene lost 4 bases and the J gene lost 6 bases, with 10 bases spanning the gap. In nucleotides, the CDR3 is TGTGCCAGCAGCTCAGCCCGGAGTCAGCCCCAGCATTTT. It codes for CASSSARSQPQHF.

V and J are TRBV5-1 and TRBJ1-1, with D tentatively TRBD1 (5 bases). CDR1 is SGHRS and CDR2 is YFSETQ in the germline V gene. V lost 0 bases and J 1 base, leaving 13 bases between the germline ends. CDR3 length: 16 amino acids. CDR3 sequence (DNA): TGCGCCAGCAGCTTGGCATTGCCCCAGGGGAACACTGAAGCTTTCTTT. Translated, it gives CASSLALPQGNTEAFF.

V gene TRBV14 combines with J gene TRBJ2-7, with 9 bases aligning to TRBD1. With 3 bases clipped from V and 2 bases from J, the junction kept 5 bases outside the gene matches. Germline lookup yields CDR1 SGHDN and CDR2 FVKESK. This CDR3 region has 15 residues. This CDR3 reads CASSQTGQGPYEQYF. CDR3 nucleotides: TGTGCCAGCAGCCAGACGGGACAGGGACCCTACGAGCAGTACTTC.

The rearrangement links TRBV19 to TRBJ2-5; D not certain. V lost 8 bases and J 5 bases, leaving 15 bases between the germline ends. The CDR3 sequence is 13 residues long. Germline V gene data show CDR1 as LNHDA and CDR2 as SQIVND (reference sequence). The CDR3: CASGWALRETQYF. CDR3 in DNA: TGTGCCAGTGGATGGGCCCTGAGGGAGACCCAGTACTTC. Filled out from reference TRBV19 and TRBJ2-5, the complete variable domain reads DGGITQSPKYLFRKEGQNVTLSCEQNLNHDAMYWYRQDPGQGLRLIYYSQIVNDFQKGDIAEGYSVSREKKESFPLTVTSAQKNPTAFYLCASGWALRETQYFGPGTRLLVL.

The chain combines TRBV5-6 with TRBJ1-5; 8 positions agree with TRBD1. The CDR3 sequence is 17 residues long. The J segment lost 0 bases and the V segment lost 4 bases, leaving 9 bases of the junction unmatched. Germline V gives CDR1 SGHDT, CDR2 YYEEEE. CDR3 protein: CASSRGTGLNSNQPQHF. The CDR3 DNA reads as TGTGCCAGCAGCAGAGGGACAGGACTAAATAGCAATCAGCCCCAGCATTTT.

The gene calls are TRBV5-4 and TRBJ2-7, with 9 bases fitting TRBD2. Germline V CDR1 and CDR2: SGHNT, YYREEE (reference sequence). With 5 bases clipped from V and 2 bases from J, the junction kept 8 bases outside the gene matches. This CDR3 contains 15 residues. The CDR3 DNA reads as TGTGCCAGCAGATCCCAGCGGGAGGCTACCTACGAGCAGTACTTC. Amino acid sequence: CASRSQREATYEQYF.